This T cell receptor (beta chain) was sequenced for a study of graft-versus-host responses after intestinal transplantation. This CDR3 comprises 13 residues. CDR1 and CDR2 (germline): MNHEY, SVGAGI. V lost 5 bases and J lost 13, with 17 bases in between. For this clone: The antigen is unknown.

Only in-frame clones appear in the TCRdb table, and some are missing; sequencing was by immunoSEQ multiplex PCR. The sample holds approximately 90,000 clones, around 90% seen once. The chain couples TRBV6-5 to TRBJ1-4; D not certain. The sample here was unstimulated CD8+ T cells sorted from spleen or lymph node cells, taken before transplant. This TCR was sampled from a human donor who was the organ donor for an intestinal transplant. CDR3 in DNA: TGTGCCAGCAGTGAGCATCATGGGGTGGGACTGTTTTTT. Amino acids: CASSEHHGVGLFF.